Listed below are T cell receptor beta chains from one sample, sequenced in a study of PD-L1 blockade in urothelial cancer. Clones were read by immunoSEQ multiplex PCR, and TCRdb kept only the in-frame ones, dropping some. The sample includes 95,000 to 100,000 clones, around 86% of them seen just once. Sample: PBMCs, taken around atezolizumab (anti-PD-L1) treatment. The origin of the receptors is a man aged 60 to 69 with urothelial cancer. Each CDR3 is given with its conserved first and last residue. A D gene is named only where the DNA matches it firmly. Size values are once, few and many counts, or a class for expanded clones, and some rows have none.

clone_size	d_call	j_call	v_call	cdr3_nt	cdr3_aa
NA	NA	TRBJ2-7	TRBV18	TGTGCCAGCTCATCGGACTCATCCTACGAGCAGTACTTC	CASSSDSSYEQYF
NA	TRBD1	TRBJ1-5	TRBV2	TGTGCCAGCAGTGACCCGACAGGGAATCAGCCCCAGCATTTT	CASSDPTGNQPQHF
NA	TRBD2	TRBJ2-3	TRBV5-4	TGTGCCAGCACCCCTTCGACTAGCGGGGTAGATACGCAGTATTTT	CASTPSTSGVDTQYF
NA	NA	TRBJ1-1	TRBV6-6	TGTGCCAGCAGGGAGCGGGGGGGCGGGAAGGGTGAAGCTTTCTTT	CASRERGGGKGEAFF
NA	TRBD1	TRBJ2-5	TRBV5-6	TGTGCCAGCAGCTTTGGATTAGGGGGCGAGACCCAGTACTTC	CASSFGLGGETQYF
once	NA	TRBJ2-7	TRBV5-6	TGTGCCAGCAGCTTCTTTCAGGGGTACGAGCAGTACTTC	CASSFFQGYEQYF
NA	TRBD2	TRBJ2-3	TRBV5-3	TGTGCCAGAAGCTCCAGACTAGCGGTCGGAGATACGCAGTATTTT	CARSSRLAVGDTQYF
NA	TRBD1	TRBJ2-1	TRBV10-3	TGTGCTACAACAGGGGGCATTGGTGAGCAGTTCTTC	CATTGGIGEQFF
NA	TRBD1	TRBJ1-1	TRBV28	TGTGCCAGCAGTTTAAGTGGGACAGGGTATGGGGCTTTCTTT	CASSLSGTGYGAFF
NA	NA	TRBJ1-4	TRBV7-3	TGTGCCAGCAGCCGTTCAACTAATGAAAAACTGTTTTTT	CASSRSTNEKLFF
NA	TRBD2	TRBJ2-1	TRBV18	TGTGCCAGCTCACCACCGGCGGGAGCCCTATACAATGAGCAGTTCTTC	CASSPPAGALYNEQFF
once	NA	TRBJ1-1	TRBV5-1	TGCGCCAGCAGCTTTGGTGTTCAGGGTACCACTGAAGCTTTCTTT	CASSFGVQGTTEAFF
NA	NA	TRBJ1-4	TRBV5-1	TGCGCCAGCAGCCCGGCGGCTCGTGAAAAACTGTTTTTT	CASSPAAREKLFF
NA	TRBD1	TRBJ1-1	TRBV2	TGTGCCAGCAGTGGGGACAGTGAGTTCACTGAAGCTTTCTTT	CASSGDSEFTEAFF
NA	TRBD2	TRBJ2-7	TRBV7-8	TGTGCCAGCAGCCCCTCTGGGACTAGCGGTTCCTACGAGCAGTACTTC	CASSPSGTSGSYEQYF
NA	NA	TRBJ1-1	TRBV28	TGTGCCAGCAGCCAATCTCTGCGAGAAGCTTTCTTT	CASSQSLREAFF
NA	NA	TRBJ1-5	TRBV30	TGTGCCTGGAGTAAGCAGGGAAATCAGCCCCAGCATTTT	CAWSKQGNQPQHF
NA	NA	TRBJ2-7	TRBV7-3	TGTGCCAGCAGCTTATCAGGGGGGTCCTACGAGCAGTACTTC	CASSLSGGSYEQYF
few	TRBD2	TRBJ2-7	TRBV5-5	TGTGCCAGCAGCTTGGGACTAGCGGGTCTCTACGAGCAGTACTTC	CASSLGLAGLYEQYF
NA	NA	TRBJ1-2	TRBV5-6	TGTGCCAGCAGCCGGGATCCTAACTCTGGCTACACCTTC	CASSRDPNSGYTF
NA	NA	TRBJ2-1	TRBV7-7	TGTGCTAGCAGTTTGGGACTTCACAATGAGCAGTTCTTC	CASSLGLHNEQFF
NA	NA	TRBJ1-4	TRBV29-1	TGCAGCGTTGCCTTATCCGTTAGTGCAACTAATGAAAAACTGTTTTTT	CSVALSVSATNEKLFF
NA	TRBD1	TRBJ1-5	TRBV30	TGTGCCTGGAGTCAGGGGGGATCGGGCAATCAGCCCCAGCATTTT	CAWSQGGSGNQPQHF
NA	TRBD2	TRBJ2-7	TRBV7-6	TGTGCCAGCAGCTTAGGGCTAGCGGGGGCCCAAACCTACGAGCAGTACTTC	CASSLGLAGAQTYEQYF
NA	TRBD2	TRBJ2-7	TRBV9	TGTGCCAGCAGCACCGGGGGGGGATCGATTAATGGGCAGTACTTC	CASSTGGGSINGQYF
NA	NA	TRBJ2-7	TRBV5-4	TGTGCCAGCAGCTACCAAGATGGAGGGGCCAACGAGCAGTACTTC	CASSYQDGGANEQYF
NA	TRBD1	TRBJ1-2	TRBV27	TGTGCCAGCAGTTTCAGTGACAGGGTTGATGGCTACACCTTC	CASSFSDRVDGYTF
once	TRBD2	TRBJ2-1	TRBV9	TGTGCCAGCAGCGTGGGGACTAGCGGAAATGAGCAGTTCTTC	CASSVGTSGNEQFF